These T cell receptor beta chains were read from a single sample in a study of cytomegalovirus exposure and HLA in healthy donors. Libraries were prepared by immunoSEQ multiplex PCR; TCRdb keeps only in-frame clonotypes and omits some of them. The sample shows about 83,000 clones, roughly 80% of them seen only once. Sequencing was performed on PBMCs. The origin of the receptors is a woman aged 25 to 39 in good health and CMV-seronegative. Each CDR3 is given with its conserved first and last residue. Each record gives: D gene, J gene, V gene, clone size, CDR3 protein, CDR3 DNA. A D gene is named only where the DNA matches it firmly. Only some rows state a clone size, as once, few, many or a class for expanded clones.

>TRBD1|TRBJ1-3|TRBV6-5|once
CASSLRQGVAGTIYF
TGTGCCAGCAGCTTGAGACAGGGGGTCGCCGGCACCATATATTTT
>-|TRBJ1-2|TRBV30|-
CAWSVGQVQGYTF
TGTGCCTGGAGTGTGGGCCAGGTACAGGGCTACACCTTC
>-|TRBJ1-1|TRBV5-6|-
CASSLSLALNTEAFF
TGTGCCAGCAGCTTGTCCCTGGCACTGAACACTGAAGCTTTCTTT
>TRBD1|TRBJ2-3|TRBV7-3|-
CASSARGQGISTDTQYF
TGTGCCAGCAGCGCAAGAGGACAGGGGATAAGCACAGATACGCAGTATTTT
>-|TRBJ1-5|TRBV5-8|-
CASSLVGSYSNQPQHF
TGTGCCAGCAGCTTGGTCGGGTCCTATAGCAATCAGCCCCAGCATTTT
>-|TRBJ1-1|TRBV28|-
CASSLSAGGRTEAFF
TGTGCCAGCAGTTTAAGTGCCGGGGGGAGGACTGAAGCTTTCTTT
>TRBD2|TRBJ2-5|TRBV25-1|-
CASSGGGASGRLTETQYF
TGTGCCAGCAGTGGAGGGGGGGCTAGCGGGAGATTAACGGAGACCCAGTACTTC
>-|TRBJ2-7|TRBV14|-
CASSQWGRLLHEQYF
TGTGCCAGCAGCCAATGGGGCAGACTCCTACACGAGCAGTACTTC
>-|TRBJ2-3|TRBV18|-
CASSPFENSDTDTQYF
TGTGCCAGCTCACCATTCGAAAACAGTGACACAGATACGCAGTATTTT
>TRBD1|TRBJ2-6|TRBV27|few
CASRLQGAGANVLTF
TGTGCCAGCAGGTTACAGGGGGCCGGGGCCAACGTCCTGACTTTC
>-|TRBJ1-3|TRBV12-5|-
CASGLDWGAGNTIYF
TGTGCTAGTGGTTTGGATTGGGGGGCTGGAAACACCATATATTTT
>-|TRBJ2-2|TRBV4-1|-
CASSQDDRYTGELFF
TGCGCCAGCAGCCAAGACGACAGGTACACCGGGGAGCTGTTTTTT
>TRBD2|TRBJ2-2|TRBV30|-
CAWTLGGTDNTGELFF
TGTGCCTGGACCCTGGGAGGGACGGATAACACCGGGGAGCTGTTTTTT
>TRBD2|TRBJ2-7|TRBV4-3|-
CASSQESGLEGEQYF
TGCGCCAGCAGCCAAGAGAGCGGACTAGAAGGCGAGCAGTACTTC
>TRBD1|TRBJ2-7|TRBV10-2|-
CASSPTDRVVGEQYF
TGCGCCAGCAGTCCCACCGACAGGGTGGTTGGGGAGCAGTACTTC
>-|TRBJ1-1|TRBV11-3|-
CASSLDTNTEAFF
TGTGCCAGCAGCCTGGACACCAACACTGAAGCTTTCTTT
>TRBD1|TRBJ2-7|TRBV6-5|-
CASSRLDRVVVEQYF
TGTGCCAGCAGTCGTTTGGACAGGGTGGTCGTCGAGCAGTACTTC
>TRBD1|TRBJ1-5|TRBV19|-
CASSTSSGGESNQPQHF
TGTGCCAGTAGTACCTCTTCAGGGGGCGAAAGCAATCAGCCCCAGCATTTT
>TRBD1|TRBJ1-1|TRBV6-1|-
CASEPGRTGFSEAFF
TGTGCCAGCGAACCCGGGCGGACAGGTTTTTCTGAAGCTTTCTTT
>-|TRBJ2-7|TRBV27|-
CASSFGGPFSYEQYF
TGTGCCAGCAGTTTTGGCGGGCCTTTCTCCTACGAGCAGTACTTC
>TRBD2|TRBJ2-5|TRBV5-1|-
CASSLAATSGSVGETQYF
TGCGCCAGCAGCTTGGCCGCGACTAGCGGGAGTGTGGGTGAGACCCAGTACTTC
>TRBD1|TRBJ1-3|TRBV5-6|-
CASSLAQGVGNTIYF
TGTGCCAGCAGCTTGGCGCAGGGGGTGGGAAACACCATATATTTT
>-|TRBJ1-5|TRBV10-1|few
CASILRGARNQPQHF
TGCGCCAGCATCCTGCGGGGGGCCCGCAATCAGCCCCAGCATTTT
>-|TRBJ1-5|TRBV11-2|once
CASSQAGAFINQPQHF
TGTGCCAGCAGCCAGGCAGGGGCCTTCATCAATCAGCCCCAGCATTTT
>TRBD2|TRBJ2-1|TRBV4-3|-
CASSQDGLAGVNEQFF
TGCGCCAGCAGCCAAGATGGTCTAGCGGGAGTGAATGAGCAGTTCTTC
>TRBD2|TRBJ2-3|TRBV7-8|-
CASSSTPGGGQDTQYF
TGTGCCAGCAGCTCTACGCCGGGGGGGGGACAAGATACGCAGTATTTT
>-|TRBJ2-3|TRBV6-1|-
CATSQAMGSTDTQYF
TGTGCCACTTCACAGGCCATGGGGAGCACAGATACGCAGTATTTT
>-|TRBJ1-5|TRBV4-2|-
CASSQERLQPQHF
TGTGCCAGCAGCCAAGAACGGTTGCAGCCCCAGCATTTT
>TRBD1|TRBJ1-5|TRBV11-2|-
CASSPGTGSNQPQHF
TGTGCCAGCAGCCCGGGGACAGGTAGCAATCAGCCCCAGCATTTT
>TRBD1|TRBJ2-5|TRBV7-2|-
CASSSQGVGAQYF
TGTGCCAGCAGCTCACAGGGGGTTGGGGCCCAGTACTTC
>TRBD2|TRBJ2-3|TRBV5-4|-
CASSLVSGRASDTQYF
TGTGCCAGCAGCTTGGTTAGCGGGAGGGCCAGTGATACGCAGTATTTT
>TRBD1|TRBJ1-5|TRBV6-5|few
CASSLRTGVGQPQHF
TGTGCCAGCAGTCTCCGGACAGGGGTAGGCCAGCCCCAGCATTTT
>-|TRBJ2-7|TRBV5-4|-
CASSLSVGGGYEQYF
TGTGCCAGCAGCTTATCGGTGGGGGGAGGCTACGAGCAGTACTTC
>TRBD1|TRBJ2-7|TRBV2|-
CASSENRGTRSHYEQYF
TGTGCCAGCAGTGAGAACAGGGGAACTCGAAGTCACTACGAGCAGTACTTC
>-|TRBJ1-5|TRBV7-8|few
CASSLEVGRGNQPQHF
TGTGCCAGCAGCTTAGAGGTGGGTCGGGGCAATCAGCCCCAGCATTTT
>-|TRBJ1-1|TRBV11-2|few
CASSFSRGVATEAFF
TGTGCCAGCAGCTTTTCTCGGGGAGTGGCCACTGAAGCTTTCTTT
>-|TRBJ2-7|TRBV28|-
CASSLSSGLSYEQYF
TGTGCCAGCAGTTTATCATCAGGTCTCTCCTACGAGCAGTACTTC
>-|TRBJ1-1|TRBV29-1|-
CSVVSGATQAFF
TGCAGCGTTGTCTCAGGGGCTACCCAAGCTTTCTTT
>TRBD1|TRBJ1-2|TRBV5-1|-
CASSLVGTAYGYTF
TGCGCCAGCAGCTTGGTCGGGACAGCCTATGGCTACACCTTC
>-|TRBJ2-7|TRBV21-1|-
CASNLRDRGQASYEQYF
TGTGCCAGCAATCTACGGGACAGGGGGCAAGCCTCCTACGAGCAGTACTTC
>-|TRBJ2-4|TRBV25-1|-
CASSPEADPKNIQYF
TGTGCCAGCAGCCCCGAGGCAGACCCCAAAAACATTCAGTACTTC
>-|TRBJ2-7|TRBV28|-
CASSAPGGVYEQYF
TGTGCCAGCAGTGCCCCTGGAGGAGTATACGAGCAGTACTTC
>TRBD1|TRBJ1-4|TRBV29-1|-
CSARFTGGNEKLFF
TGCAGCGCTCGCTTCACAGGGGGGAATGAAAAACTGTTTTTT
>TRBD2|TRBJ2-3|TRBV7-2|-
CASSPLTWGLAGPYDTQYF
TGTGCCAGCAGCCCACTAACCTGGGGACTAGCGGGACCATACGATACGCAGTATTTT
>-|TRBJ2-7|TRBV5-1|-
CASSLARESFEQYF
TGCGCCAGCAGCTTGGCGCGGGAATCGTTCGAGCAGTACTTC
>-|TRBJ2-1|TRBV5-1|-
CASSLNGQRSSYNEQFF
TGCGCCAGCAGCTTGAACGGCCAGCGGAGCTCCTACAATGAGCAGTTCTTC
>-|TRBJ2-1|TRBV5-1|-
CASNSGQGGSEQFF
TGCGCCAGCAATTCAGGTCAGGGTGGTAGTGAGCAGTTCTTC
>TRBD1|TRBJ1-5|TRBV5-1|-
CASSPGTGSNQPQHF
TGCGCCAGCAGCCCCGGGACAGGAAGCAATCAGCCCCAGCATTTT
>-|TRBJ2-7|TRBV4-1|once
CASSAPGHINYEQYF
TGCGCCAGCAGCGCGCCGGGACACATAAACTACGAGCAGTACTTC
>TRBD2|TRBJ2-1|TRBV7-3|-
CASSSAGRLLFF
TGTGCCAGCAGCTCCGCCGGGAGGCTCCTGTTCTTC
>TRBD1|TRBJ1-6|TRBV28|few
CASSRNRGYSPLHF
TGTGCCAGCAGTAGGAACAGGGGATATTCACCCCTCCACTTT
>TRBD1|TRBJ2-5|TRBV5-8|-
CASSSGQRETQYF
TGTGCCAGCAGTTCGGGACAGAGAGAGACCCAGTACTTC
>TRBD2|TRBJ2-3|TRBV6-1|-
CASKGLAGGTDTQYF
TGTGCCAGCAAGGGACTAGCGGGAGGCACAGATACGCAGTATTTT
>TRBD1|TRBJ1-2|TRBV28|-
CASNNWRVQGAGDGYTF
TGTGCCAGCAACAATTGGAGAGTACAGGGGGCAGGTGATGGCTACACCTTC